The 19 T cell receptor beta chains given below trace back to one sample, sequenced in a study of control samples from healthy donors and cancer patients. Clones were read by immunoSEQ multiplex PCR, and TCRdb kept only the in-frame ones, dropping some. The sample contains 200,000 or so clones, roughly 94% of which appear only once. Specimen: blood. All receptors derive from a man aged 50-59 years in good health.

This chain uses TRBV10-2 with TRBJ2-7; 10 bases are a match to TRBD1. The CDR3 runs 13 residues. The V gene end was trimmed by 4 bases and the J gene end by 7 bases; junction bases not matched to a gene: 4. Germline-derived CDR1 and CDR2 are WSHSY and SAAADI. The CDR3 spells CASSVTGGGEQYV. CDR3 bases: TGCGCCAGCAGTGTGACAGGGGGCGGGGAGCAGTACGTC.

This chain uses TRBV5-1 with TRBJ2-3; no firm D call. Deletions cut 2 bases from V and 5 bases from J, with 3 bases between. CDR3 length: 11 amino acids. From germline, CDR1 is SGHRS and CDR2 YFSETQ. The CDR3 loop is CASSLKDTQYF. In nucleotides, the CDR3 is TGCGCCAGCAGCTTAAAAGATACGCAGTATTTT.

The V gene is TRBV28, the J gene TRBJ2-7, with D tentatively TRBD1 (5 bases). Per germline, CDR1 MDHEN and CDR2 SYDVKM. The CDR3 has 14 amino acids. V dropped 6 bases and J dropped 4 bases, with 16 bases sitting between them. CDR3 DNA: TGTGCCAGCAGACCTCCAGGGAATCTTTACGAGCAGTACGTC. It is translated as CASRPPGNLYEQYV.

The chain is built from TRBV3-1 (or the pseudogene TRBV3-2) and TRBJ1-1, with D unclear. The CDR3 is made up of 15 amino acids. V gave up 1 base and J gave up 4 bases, with 13 bases separating them. Germline V gene data show CDR1 as LGHDT and CDR2 as YNNKEL (reference sequence). The DNA for the CDR3 is TGTGCCAGCAGCCAAGGTGGACGACCGGTCACTGAAGCTTTCTTT. It translates to CASSQGGRPVTEAFF.

J is TRBJ2-7 and V is TRBV4-1; 7 bases fit TRBD1. V trimming: 4 bases; J trimming: 0 bases; junction bases outside the gene matches: 9. CDR3 length equals 16 residues. Germline V gene lookup returns CDR1 MGHRA and CDR2 YSYEKL. The CDR3 nucleotides are TGCGCCAGCAGCCTCTTCCCGACAGGGAGCTCCTACGAGCAGTACTTC. It translates to CASSLFPTGSSYEQYF.

The CDR3 coding sequence is TGTGCCAGCAGCTTAGGGACAGGGCTTAGCACAGATACGCAGTATTTT. The encoded protein is CASSLGTGLSTDTQYF. J is TRBJ2-3 and V is TRBV11-1; 8 nucleotides line up with TRBD1. V trimming: 1 base; J trimming: 0 bases; junction bases outside the gene matches: 3. The CDR3 spans 16 residues. CDR1 SGHAT and CDR2 FQDESV come from the germline V gene (reference sequence).

This chain uses TRBV7-2 with TRBJ2-7; D unresolved. Germline-derived CDR1 and CDR2 are SGHTA and FQGNSA. V was trimmed by 2 bases and J by 3 bases, leaving 8 bases between them. The CDR3 spans 13 residues. In DNA, the CDR3 is TGTGCCAGCAGCTTATCCCCCAACTACGAGCAGTACTTC. It encodes CASSLSPNYEQYF.

V is TRBV11-2 and J is TRBJ2-7, with D possibly matching TRBD2 (7 bases). In germline, CDR1 is SGHAT, CDR2 FQNNGV. With 6 bases removed from V and 0 bases from J, the gap between germline ends came to 15 bases. The CDR3 sequence is 15 residues long. Here the CDR3 DNA reads TGTGCCAGCAGTTATACGGGGGGCCCCTCCTACGAGCAGTACTTC. As protein: CASSYTGGPSYEQYF. The full variable domain, in which reference TRBV11-2 and TRBJ2-7 provide the parts outside the CDR3, is EAGVAQSPRYKIIEKRQSVAFWCNPISGHATLYWYQQILGQGPKLLIQFQNNGVVDDSQLPKDRFSAERLKGVDSTLKIQPAKLEDSAVYLCASSYTGGPSYEQYFGPGTRLTVT.

The rearrangement joins TRBV18 to TRBJ2-2; D might be TRBD1 (6 bases). Trimming removed 2 bases from V and 4 bases from J, with 11 bases in between. The CDR3 contains 15 residues. Germline V lookup: CDR1 KGHSH, CDR2 LQKENI. CDR3 residues: CASSPTQGVTGELFF. CDR3 DNA sequence: TGTGCCAGCTCACCAACACAGGGCGTCACCGGGGAGCTGTTTTTT.

The rearrangement links TRBV9 to TRBJ1-2; D gene unclear. Germline V gene data show CDR1 as SGDLS and CDR2 as YYNGEE. There are 15 residues in the CDR3. Trimming pared 0 bases from V and 6 bases from J, leaving 15 bases between. Written as DNA, the CDR3 is TGTGCCAGCAGCGTAGTAGGCCCGTTGATGGATGGCTACACCTTC. Translating gives CASSVVGPLMDGYTF. The full variable domain, completed using reference TRBV9 and TRBJ1-2, is DSGVTQTPKHLITATGQRVTLRCSPRSGDLSVYWYQQSLDQGLQFLIQYYNGEERAKGNILERFSAQQFPDLHSELNLSSLELGDSALYFCASSVVGPLMDGYTFGSGTRLTVV.

The rearrangement uses TRBV10-3 and TRBJ1-2; D is perhaps TRBD1 (5 bases). The CDR3 spans 11 residues. Trimming left V 10 bases short and J 2 bases short, with 8 bases between. Germline CDR1 ENHRY, CDR2 SYGVKD. The CDR3 loop is CATQGNYGYTF. DNA of the CDR3: TGTGCCACCCAGGGCAACTATGGCTACACCTTC.

The chain links TRBV15 to TRBJ2-5, with D possibly TRBD2 on 5 matching bases. Germline values: CDR1 LNHNV, CDR2 YYDKDF (reference sequence). V gave up 0 bases and J gave up 0 bases, with 11 bases separating them. The CDR3 sequence is 16 residues long. CDR3 sequence reads: CATSRDGPGYQETQYF. DNA for the CDR3: TGTGCCACCAGCAGAGATGGTCCGGGGTACCAAGAGACCCAGTACTTC.

The rearrangement links TRBV6-5 to TRBJ2-7; D tentatively fits TRBD1 or TRBD2 (5 bases each). The CDR3 extends over 15 amino acids. The ends were cut back, 7 bases at V and 2 bases at J, with 18 bases in the middle. Germline CDR1 MNHEY, CDR2 SVGAGI. CDR3 sequence (DNA): TGTGCCAGCAATACGGGACGGGATATACCCTACGAGCAGTACTTC. Protein: CASNTGRDIPYEQYF.

This chain links TRBV18 with TRBJ2-3, with D unclear. This CDR3 comprises 14 residues. Germline lookup yields CDR1 KGHSH and CDR2 LQKENI. V lost 0 bases to trimming and J lost 0 bases, with 4 bases between them. CDR3 DNA: TGTGCCAGCTCACCACCGTGGAGCACAGATACGCAGTATTTT. Protein sequence: CASSPPWSTDTQYF.

The genes are TRBV18 and TRBJ1-1, with D unresolved. The ends were cut back, 4 bases at V and 0 bases at J, with 6 bases in the middle. This CDR3 region has 13 residues. Looked up from germline, CDR1 is KGHSH and CDR2 is LQKENI. CDR3 nucleotides: TGTGCCAGCTCACTCAACATGAACACTGAAGCTTTCTTT. It is translated as CASSLNMNTEAFF.

J is TRBJ2-7 and V is TRBV11-2; D is ambiguous. The CDR3 is made up of 12 amino acids. In germline, CDR1 is SGHAT, CDR2 FQNNGV. V was clipped by 0 bases and J by 9 bases, with 9 bases between them. The CDR3 nucleotides read TGTGCCAGCAGCTTAGATCGGATCGGGCAGTACGTC. Its translation: CASSLDRIGQYV.

The J gene is TRBJ2-5, the V gene TRBV10-1; D might be TRBD1 or TRBD2, each matching 5 bases. Trimming cost V 10 bases and J 2 bases, with 14 bases left between them. The CDR3 is 13 amino acids. Germline CDR1 reads WNHNN; CDR2 reads SYGVQD (reference sequence). CDR3 residues: CANSMGDQETQYF. CDR3 DNA: TGCGCCAATTCCATGGGGGATCAAGAGACCCAGTACTTC.

The chain carries TRBV11-2 and TRBJ1-1; no clear D gene. The CDR3 spans 12 residues. V was cut by 6 bases and J by 0 bases, with 5 bases left in between. CDR1 and CDR2 from the germline V gene are SGHAT and FQNNGV. The CDR3: CASSLMNTEAFF. DNA for the CDR3: TGTGCCAGCAGTCTTATGAACACTGAAGCTTTCTTT.

This chain joins TRBV6-5 and TRBJ2-3, with 9 bases lining up with TRBD1. The J segment lost 6 bases and the V segment lost 11 bases, leaving 12 bases of the junction unmatched. The CDR3 contains 14 residues. Germline CDR1 is MNHEY and CDR2 is SVGAGI. The chain's CDR3 is CAGSTGGLGDTQYF. DNA of the CDR3: TGTGCCGGATCGACAGGGGGACTGGGGGATACGCAGTATTTT.